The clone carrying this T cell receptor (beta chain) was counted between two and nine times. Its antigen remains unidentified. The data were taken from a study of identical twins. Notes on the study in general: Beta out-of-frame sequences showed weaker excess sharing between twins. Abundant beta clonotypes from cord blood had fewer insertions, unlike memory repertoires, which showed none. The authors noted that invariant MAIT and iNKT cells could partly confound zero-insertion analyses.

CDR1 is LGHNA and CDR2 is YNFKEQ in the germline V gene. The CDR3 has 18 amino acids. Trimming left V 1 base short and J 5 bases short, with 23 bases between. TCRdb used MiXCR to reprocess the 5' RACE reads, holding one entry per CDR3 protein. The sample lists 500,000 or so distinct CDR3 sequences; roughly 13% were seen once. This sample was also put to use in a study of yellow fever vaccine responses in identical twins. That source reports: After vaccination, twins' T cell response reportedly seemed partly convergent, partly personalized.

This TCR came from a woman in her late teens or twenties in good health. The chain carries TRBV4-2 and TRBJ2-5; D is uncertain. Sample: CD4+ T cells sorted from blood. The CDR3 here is CASSQGLEAGSPGETQYF. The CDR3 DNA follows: TGTGCCAGCAGCCAAGGGTTGGAAGCTGGAAGCCCCGGTGAGACCCAGTACTTC.